Each of the 15 T cell receptor beta chains below was sequenced from the same sample in a study of blood T cell repertoires in COVID-19. The repertoire was sequenced with immunoSEQ multiplex PCR; TCRdb's copy has only in-frame clones and lacks some. In the table there are about 140,000 clones, 70% to 85% of which are singletons. The specimen sequenced was peripheral blood. Source of these receptors: a human donor in a cohort sampled during active COVID-19.

The chain joins TRBV5-5 to TRBJ1-5; 9 bases agree with TRBD1. V dropped 4 bases and J dropped 1; count of bases not matched to a gene: 3. Per germline, CDR1 SGHKS and CDR2 YYEKEE (reference sequence). The CDR3 has 15 amino acids. The CDR3, as DNA: TGTGCCAGCAGCCTACAGGGGGCGAGCAATCAGCCCCAGCATTTT. This sequence encodes CASSLQGASNQPQHF. The full variable domain, with the rest looked up from reference TRBV5-5 and TRBJ1-5, is DAGVTQSPTHLIKTRGQQVTLRCSPISGHKSVSWYQQVLGQGPQFIFQYYEKEERGRGNFPDRFSARQFPNYSSELNVNALLLGDSALYLCASSLQGASNQPQHFGDGTRLSIL.

V is TRBV9 and J is TRBJ2-1, with D possibly matching TRBD1 (5 bases). Germline V gene sequence: CDR1 SGDLS, CDR2 YYNGEE. Trimming removed 2 bases at V and 9 bases at J, with 15 bases between. The CDR3 is 14 residues long. This chain's CDR3 is CASSVSRVAGEQFF. CDR3 in DNA: TGTGCCAGCAGCGTTTCCAGGGTGGCAGGTGAGCAGTTCTTC.

V is TRBV3-1 (or the pseudogene TRBV3-2) and J is TRBJ2-1; TRBD2 aligns across 7 bases. This CDR3 has 13 residues. CDR1 is LGHDT and CDR2 is YNNKEL in the germline V gene (reference sequence). The J segment lost 6 bases and the V segment lost 4 bases, leaving 3 bases of the junction unmatched. The CDR3 DNA is TGTGCCAGCAGCCCAGGGACTATCAATGAGCAGTTCTTC. Translation: CASSPGTINEQFF.

The chain is built from TRBV6-2 or TRBV6-3 and TRBJ1-5; D is perhaps TRBD1 (6 bases). Germline loops: CDR1 MNHEY, CDR2 SVGEGT. The CDR3 extends over 16 amino acids. Deletions cut 0 bases from V and 3 bases from J, with 12 bases between. The CDR3 loop is CASSYSAGVVNQPQHF. The CDR3 bases are TGTGCCAGCAGTTACTCGGCAGGGGTGGTCAATCAGCCCCAGCATTTT.

The chain joins TRBV6-5 to TRBJ2-5, with D possibly matching TRBD2 (5 bases). The V gene's germline CDR1 is MNHEY and CDR2 SVGAGI. V lost 6 bases and J 5 bases, leaving 7 bases between the germline ends. The CDR3 covers 11 residues. The chain's CDR3 is CASRAGETQYF. In DNA, the CDR3 is TGTGCCAGCAGGGCGGGCGAGACCCAGTACTTC.

The chain combines TRBV30 with TRBJ1-1; D not resolved. CDR1 and CDR2 (germline): GTSNPN, SVGIG (reference sequence). Deletions cut 3 bases from V and 10 bases from J, with 15 bases between. The CDR3 covers 12 residues. The CDR3 DNA sequence: TGTGCCTGGAGGGACTCCTCCGCGAGAGCTTTCTTT. Protein sequence: CAWRDSSARAFF.

Judged by abundance, this clone is medium-sized. The chain uses TRBV6-4 and TRBJ2-3; 9 bases agree with TRBD1. Trimming cost V 3 bases and J 4 bases; bases outside gene matches: 8. CDR3 size: 16 residues. Germline V lookup: CDR1 MRHNA, CDR2 SNTAGT. The CDR3 DNA reads TGTGCCAGCAGTGAAGGGAAACAGGGGGCGGCAGATACGCAGTATTTT. Translated, it gives CASSEGKQGAADTQYF.

This clone appeared a single time. The rearrangement links TRBV24-1 to TRBJ2-7; 7 bases are a match to TRBD1. The CDR3 is made up of 14 amino acids. Germline CDR1 reads KGHDR; CDR2 reads SFDVKD. V shed 8 bases, J shed 6 bases, and the junction held 12 bases outside the gene matches. The CDR3, as DNA: TGTGCCACCATGGGAAGGGGGCCCTTCGCCGAGCAGTACTTC. Encoded protein: CATMGRGPFAEQYF.

CDR3 amino acids: CASSLEQGAGDTQYF. As DNA, the CDR3 is TGCGCCAGCAGCTTGGAACAGGGGGCAGGGGATACGCAGTATTTT. The rearrangement uses TRBV5-1 and TRBJ2-3; TRBD1 matches at 9 bases. Germline assignment: CDR1 SGHRS and CDR2 YFSETQ. Trimming removed 0 bases from V and 6 bases from J; junction bases left unmatched: 5. This CDR3 contains 15 residues.

This rearrangement joins TRBV19 to TRBJ1-1; D is possibly TRBD1 (6 bases). CDR1 is LNHDA and CDR2 is SQIVND in the germline V gene (reference sequence). The V gene lost 6 bases and the J gene lost 6 bases, with 20 bases spanning the gap. The CDR3 covers 15 residues. CDR3 nucleotides: TGTGCCAGTAGGGGACAAAGAACCCGGCGGGCTGAAGCTTTCTTT. This translates into CASRGQRTRRAEAFF.

This chain uses TRBV5-6 with TRBJ2-5, with 7 positions matching TRBD1. The germline CDR1 and CDR2 sequences are SGHDT and YYEEEE. Germline trimming cut 5 bases from V and 3 bases from J; bases unmatched to any gene: 1. This CDR3 has 12 residues. CDR3 coding DNA: TGTGCCAGCAGTACAGGGGAAGAGACCCAGTACTTC. Translated: CASSTGEETQYF.

The rearrangement uses TRBV6-2 or TRBV6-3 and TRBJ2-7; 10 bases are shared with TRBD1. J lost 4 bases, V lost 3 bases, and 3 bases had no gene match. Germline CDR1 MNHEY, CDR2 SVGEGT. The CDR3 is 14 residues long. Written as DNA, the CDR3 is TGTGCCAGCAGTTATTGGACAGGGGGTTACGAGCAGTACTTC. Its protein is CASSYWTGGYEQYF.

This clone came up once. The gene calls are TRBV7-9 and TRBJ1-1; D ambiguous. The CDR3 spans 13 residues. The V and J ends lost 1 base and 5 bases respectively, with 8 bases between them. The V gene's germline CDR1 is SEHNR and CDR2 FQNEAQ (reference sequence). The CDR3 DNA is TGTGCCAGCAGCTTAGAAGGGAGAACTGAAGCTTTCTTT. Translating gives CASSLEGRTEAFF.

This rearrangement joins TRBV20-1 to TRBJ1-2; perhaps TRBD1 as D (5 bases). Germline lookup yields CDR1 DFQATT and CDR2 SNEGSKA (reference sequence). V was shortened by 4 bases and J by 8 bases, with 8 bases between the two germline ends. This CDR3 spans 10 amino acids. The CDR3 region has the DNA TGCAGTGCTACGGGGGACGGCTACACCTTC. Its protein product is CSATGDGYTF.

The V and J genes are TRBV7-9 and TRBJ1-4, with D perhaps matching TRBD1 (6 bases). Germline CDR1 is SEHNR and CDR2 is FQNEAQ (reference sequence). V was pared by 2 bases and J by 2 bases, with 18 bases between. The CDR3 contains 18 residues. The CDR3 sequence is CASSLRAGDMVTNEKLFF. DNA for the CDR3: TGTGCCAGCAGCTTACGGGCGGGGGACATGGTCACTAATGAAAAACTGTTTTTT. Supplemented by reference TRBV7-9 and TRBJ1-4, the full variable domain reads DTGVSQNPRHKITKRGQNVTFRCDPISEHNRLYWYRQTLGQGPEFLTYFQNEAQLEKSRLLSDRFSAERPKGSFSTLEIQRTEQGDSAMYLCASSLRAGDMVTNEKLFFGSGTQLSVL.